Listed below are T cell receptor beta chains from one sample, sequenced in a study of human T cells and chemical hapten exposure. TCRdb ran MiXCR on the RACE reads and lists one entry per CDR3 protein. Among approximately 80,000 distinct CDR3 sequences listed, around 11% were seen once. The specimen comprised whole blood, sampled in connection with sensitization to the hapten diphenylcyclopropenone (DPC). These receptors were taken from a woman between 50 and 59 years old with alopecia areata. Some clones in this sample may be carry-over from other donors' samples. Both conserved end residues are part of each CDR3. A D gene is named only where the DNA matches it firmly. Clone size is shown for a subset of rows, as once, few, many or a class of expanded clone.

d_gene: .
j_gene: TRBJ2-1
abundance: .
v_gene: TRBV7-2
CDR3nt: TGTGCCAGCAGCTTCTCTCCCACCTACAATGAGCAGTTCTTC
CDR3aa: CASSFSPTYNEQFF

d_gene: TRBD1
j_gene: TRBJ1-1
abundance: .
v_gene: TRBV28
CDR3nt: TGTGCCAGCAGTTTATCGGGACAGCTCACCGAAGCTTTCTTT
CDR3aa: CASSLSGQLTEAFF

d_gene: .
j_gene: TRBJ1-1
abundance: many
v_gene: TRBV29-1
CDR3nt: TGCAGCGTTCCTCCAGGGGAAGGAGTTGAAGCTTTCTTT
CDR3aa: CSVPPGEGVEAFF

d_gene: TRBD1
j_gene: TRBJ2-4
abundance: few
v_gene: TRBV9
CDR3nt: TGTGCCAGCAGCGAAGGGACAGGCTACAAAAACATTCAGTACTTC
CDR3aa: CASSEGTGYKNIQYF

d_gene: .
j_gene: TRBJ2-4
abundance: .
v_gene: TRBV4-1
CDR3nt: TGCGCCAGCAGCCAAGATGGAGGTGGCGGGGATTTAGCCAAAAACATTCAGTACTTC
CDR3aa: CASSQDGGGGDLAKNIQYF

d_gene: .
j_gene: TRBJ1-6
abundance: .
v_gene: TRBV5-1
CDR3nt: TGCGCCAGCAGCTCCGGCGGCCAGGGTCATTCACCCCTCCACTTT
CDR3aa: CASSSGGQGHSPLHF

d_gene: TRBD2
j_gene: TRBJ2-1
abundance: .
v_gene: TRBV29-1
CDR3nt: TGCAGCGTTCGGGAGGGCCGCAATGAGCAGTTCTTC
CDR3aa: CSVREGRNEQFF

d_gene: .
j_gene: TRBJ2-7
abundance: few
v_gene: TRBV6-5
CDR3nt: TGTGCCAGCAGTTACTCCACGGCAGGGGAAGAGCAGTACTTC
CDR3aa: CASSYSTAGEEQYF

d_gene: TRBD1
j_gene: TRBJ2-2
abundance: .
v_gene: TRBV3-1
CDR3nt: TGTGCCACAACCCCGGGACAGGGTAGAGGTAACACCGGGGAGCTGTTTTTT
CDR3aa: CATTPGQGRGNTGELFF

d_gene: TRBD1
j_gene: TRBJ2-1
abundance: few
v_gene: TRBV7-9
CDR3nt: TGTGCCAGCGGGACAGGGAACAATGAGCAGTTCTTC
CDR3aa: CASGTGNNEQFF

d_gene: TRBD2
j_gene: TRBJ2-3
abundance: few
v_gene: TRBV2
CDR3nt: TGTGCCAGCAAGGGACTAGCGGTGGGCACAGATACGCAGTATTTT
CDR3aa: CASKGLAVGTDTQYF

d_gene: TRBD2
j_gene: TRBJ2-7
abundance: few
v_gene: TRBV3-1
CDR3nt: TGTGCCAGCAGCCAAGAAGGCTGGAGGGTAGCGGGAGGGAGCGAGCAGTACTTC
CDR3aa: CASSQEGWRVAGGSEQYF

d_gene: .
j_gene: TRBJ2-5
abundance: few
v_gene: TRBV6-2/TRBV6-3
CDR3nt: TGTGCCAGCAGTTTAGGAGTGGAGACCCAGTACTTC
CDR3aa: CASSLGVETQYF

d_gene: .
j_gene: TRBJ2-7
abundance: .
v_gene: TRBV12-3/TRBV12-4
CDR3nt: TGTGCCAGCAGTACCCGGACGGGGGTAACCTACGAGCAGTACTTC
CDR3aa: CASSTRTGVTYEQYF

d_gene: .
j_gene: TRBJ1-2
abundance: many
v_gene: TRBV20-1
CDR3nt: TGCAGTGCCCTCCGGGAGAATAACTATGGCTACACCTTC
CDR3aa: CSALRENNYGYTF

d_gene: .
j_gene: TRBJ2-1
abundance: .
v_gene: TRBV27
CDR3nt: TGTGCCAGCAGTTTAAAGGGGAGTATCTCATACAATGAGCAGTTCTTC
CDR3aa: CASSLKGSISYNEQFF

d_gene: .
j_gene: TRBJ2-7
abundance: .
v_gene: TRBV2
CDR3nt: TGTGCCAGCAGAAAACAGGGAAACCACGAGCAGTACTTC
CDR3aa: CASRKQGNHEQYF

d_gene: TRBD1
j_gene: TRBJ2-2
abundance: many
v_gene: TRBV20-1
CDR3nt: TGCAGTGTACTTAAGGGGGCGCCCGGGGAGCTGTTTTTT
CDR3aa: CSVLKGAPGELFF

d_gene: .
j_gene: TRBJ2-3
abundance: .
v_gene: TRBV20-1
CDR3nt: TGCAGTGCTAGAAGGACGTTGGGGGTCGATACGCAGTATTTT
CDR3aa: CSARRTLGVDTQYF

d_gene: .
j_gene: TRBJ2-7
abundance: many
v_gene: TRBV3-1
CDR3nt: TGTGCCAGCAGCCCGTCGAGCTCCTACGAGCAGTACTTC
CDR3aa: CASSPSSSYEQYF